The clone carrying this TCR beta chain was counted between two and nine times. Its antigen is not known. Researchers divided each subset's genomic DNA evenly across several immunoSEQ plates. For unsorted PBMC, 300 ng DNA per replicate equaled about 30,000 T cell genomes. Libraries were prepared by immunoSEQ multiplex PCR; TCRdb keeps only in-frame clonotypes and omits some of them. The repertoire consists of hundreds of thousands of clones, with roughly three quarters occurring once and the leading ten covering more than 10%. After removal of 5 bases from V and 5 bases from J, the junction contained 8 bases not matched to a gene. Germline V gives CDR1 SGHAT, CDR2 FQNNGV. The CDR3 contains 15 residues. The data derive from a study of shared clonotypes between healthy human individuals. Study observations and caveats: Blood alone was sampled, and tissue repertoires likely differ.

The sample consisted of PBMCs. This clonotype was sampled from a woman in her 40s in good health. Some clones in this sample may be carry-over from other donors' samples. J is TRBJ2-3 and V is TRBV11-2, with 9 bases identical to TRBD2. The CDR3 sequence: CASSPYSGSGDTQYF. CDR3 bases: TGTGCCAGCAGCCCCTATAGCGGGAGCGGAGATACGCAGTATTTT.